This entry is about one T cell receptor beta chain. One entry per CDR3 protein results from TCRdb running MiXCR on the 5' RACE reads. This sample carries approximately 630,000 distinct CDR3 sequences, just over 7% of them seen once, and the ten largest clones take around 1.6%. This CDR3 has 14 residues. Unmatched junction bases numbered 2, after V lost 0 bases and J lost 5 bases. CDR1 and CDR2 from the germline V gene are DFQATT and SNEGSKA (reference sequence). The sample originates from a study of identical twins. The sample also formed part of further work on yellow fever vaccine responses in identical twins.

J is TRBJ2-3 and V is TRBV20-1, with 10 bases aligning to TRBD2. This receptor was taken from a woman aged 18-29 years in good health. Sequencing used PBMCs. CDR3 DNA sequence: TGCAGTGCTAGAGATTTAGCGGGGGGAGATACGCAGTATTTT. Encoded protein: CSARDLAGGDTQYF.